The 8 T cell receptor beta chains in this list originate from one sample, sequenced in a study of blood T cell repertoires in COVID-19. Repertoires were generated with immunoSEQ multiplex PCR, while TCRdb's copy carries only in-frame clones and drops some. The data contain about 260,000 clones, 80% to 85% of them singletons. The sample taken for sequencing was peripheral blood. These receptors all come from a woman between 40 and 55 years old who had recovered from COVID-19.

The chain links TRBV6-5 to TRBJ1-1; TRBD1 is a possible D gene (5 bases). V lost 3 bases and J lost 4, with 12 bases in between. The CDR3 contains 14 residues. CDR1 is MNHEY and CDR2 is SVGAGI in the germline V gene. The chain's CDR3 is CASSYHRRGTEAFF. DNA for the CDR3: TGTGCCAGCAGTTATCACAGGCGGGGCACTGAAGCTTTCTTT.

This chain links TRBV5-1 with TRBJ1-2; 9 bases fit TRBD1. The V gene's germline CDR1 is SGHRS and CDR2 YFSETQ. The junction had 2 bases not matched to a gene; V was cut back by 3 bases and J by 5 bases. There are 13 residues in the CDR3. CDR3 nucleotides: TGCGCCAGCAGCTCGGGACAGGGTTATGGCTACACCTTC. Protein sequence: CASSSGQGYGYTF.

This clone showed up just once. V usage is TRBV18 and J usage is TRBJ1-3; 7 bases map to TRBD1. Trimming at V came to 3 bases and at J to 4 bases, leaving 3 bases not matched to a gene. This CDR3 has 14 amino acids. CDR1 KGHSH and CDR2 LQKENI come from the germline V gene. CDR3 in amino acids: CASSPPGQGNTIYF. CDR3 DNA: TGTGCCAGCTCACCCCCGGGACAGGGAAACACCATATATTTT.

The V and J genes are TRBV11-3 and TRBJ2-3; no clear D gene. Germline assignment: CDR1 SGHNT and CDR2 YENEEA. V lost 4 bases to trimming and J lost 3 bases, with 8 bases between them. This CDR3 contains 13 residues. The CDR3 nucleotides are TGTGCCAGCAGCTCCTTCAGGACAGATACGCAGTATTTT. Its protein product is CASSSFRTDTQYF.

The chain recombines TRBV5-8 with TRBJ2-1; a weak D match, TRBD1 (6 bases). The CDR3 runs 14 residues. V was cut by 2 bases and J by 4 bases, with 10 bases left in between. Germline V gene sequence: CDR1 SGHTS, CDR2 YDEGEE. CDR3 sequence (DNA): TGTGCCAGCAGCTTTACAGGGTATTACAATGAGCAGTTCTTC. Protein: CASSFTGYYNEQFF.

The chain couples TRBV19 to TRBJ1-5; D is perhaps TRBD1 (5 bases). The ends were cut back, 3 bases at V and 3 bases at J, with 15 bases in the middle. The V gene's germline CDR1 is LNHDA and CDR2 SQIVND (reference sequence). CDR3 size: 16 residues. In DNA form, the CDR3 reads TGTGCCAGTAGTATCGTGGGCAGGGAGGACAATCAGCCCCAGCATTTT. It codes for CASSIVGREDNQPQHF.

The chain links TRBV25-1 to TRBJ1-6; tentative D call: TRBD1 (6 bases). This CDR3 region has 13 residues. Looked up from germline, CDR1 is MGHDK and CDR2 is SYGVNS. Trimming took off 6 bases at V and 7 bases at J, with 10 bases between the two ends. The CDR3 DNA follows: TGTGCCAGCAGGGCTGACAGGAATTCACCCCTCCACTTT. As protein: CASRADRNSPLHF.

The DNA for the CDR3 is TGTGCCAGCTCACCAGGACAGGGGTCAGACTACGAGCAGTACTTC. It translates to CASSPGQGSDYEQYF. The rearrangement links TRBV18 to TRBJ2-7; 9 positions match TRBD1. Germline CDR1 and CDR2: KGHSH and LQKENI. With V trimmed by 2 bases and J by 3 bases, 5 bases remained unmatched. CDR3 length: 15 residues.